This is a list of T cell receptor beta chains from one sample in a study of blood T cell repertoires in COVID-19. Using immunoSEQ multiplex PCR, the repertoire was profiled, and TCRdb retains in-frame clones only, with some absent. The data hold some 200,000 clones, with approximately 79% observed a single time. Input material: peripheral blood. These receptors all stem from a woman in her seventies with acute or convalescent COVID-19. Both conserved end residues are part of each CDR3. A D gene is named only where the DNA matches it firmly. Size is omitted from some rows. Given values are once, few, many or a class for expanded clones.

cdr3_nt: TGTGCCAGCAGCTTAGAGGGCTACACCTTC
cdr3_aa: CASSLEGYTF
clone_size: .
j_call: TRBJ1-2
v_call: TRBV6-5
d_call: .

cdr3_nt: TGTGCCAGCAGTACGCGGGGGGGGTTGGGGACAGGACTACAAAACTATGGCTACACCTTC
cdr3_aa: CASSTRGGLGTGLQNYGYTF
clone_size: .
j_call: TRBJ1-2
v_call: TRBV27
d_call: TRBD1

cdr3_nt: TGTGCCAGCAGCTTGACACTTCAGCGCAGCACAGATACGCAGTATTTT
cdr3_aa: CASSLTLQRSTDTQYF
clone_size: .
j_call: TRBJ2-3
v_call: TRBV5-8
d_call: .

cdr3_nt: TGTGCCTGGAGTCTGGGACCCGGACAGGGCGTCATGAACACTGAAGCTTTCTTT
cdr3_aa: CAWSLGPGQGVMNTEAFF
clone_size: .
j_call: TRBJ1-1
v_call: TRBV30
d_call: TRBD1

cdr3_nt: TGCAGTGCTAGTTCAGCGACTAGCGGGAGCGATGAGCAGTTCTTC
cdr3_aa: CSASSATSGSDEQFF
clone_size: once
j_call: TRBJ2-1
v_call: TRBV20-1
d_call: TRBD2

cdr3_nt: TGTGCCAGCAGTGAACACGGACAGGCTAATCAGCCCCAGCATTTT
cdr3_aa: CASSEHGQANQPQHF
clone_size: .
j_call: TRBJ1-5
v_call: TRBV6-1
d_call: TRBD1

cdr3_nt: TGTGCCTGGAGTGCGACAGGGGACACTGAAGCTTTCTTT
cdr3_aa: CAWSATGDTEAFF
clone_size: .
j_call: TRBJ1-1
v_call: TRBV30
d_call: TRBD1

cdr3_nt: TGTGCTAGTGGGTCACCCGAATCAGGGATGGAGACCCAGTACTTC
cdr3_aa: CASGSPESGMETQYF
clone_size: .
j_call: TRBJ2-5
v_call: TRBV12-5
d_call: .

cdr3_nt: TGTGCCAGTAGTATAGGTGACAGGGAGGTTGAAGCTTTCTTT
cdr3_aa: CASSIGDREVEAFF
clone_size: few
j_call: TRBJ1-1
v_call: TRBV19
d_call: TRBD1

cdr3_nt: TGTGCCAGCAGTCAACGACTAGCGGCCGATTACGAGCAGTACTTC
cdr3_aa: CASSQRLAADYEQYF
clone_size: .
j_call: TRBJ2-7
v_call: TRBV27
d_call: TRBD2

cdr3_nt: TGTGCCACCAGTGATACATCCAATCTCTCTGGGGCCAACGTCCTGACTTTC
cdr3_aa: CATSDTSNLSGANVLTF
clone_size: .
j_call: TRBJ2-6
v_call: TRBV24-1
d_call: .

cdr3_nt: TGTGCTAGTGGAATGGACAGGGGCAACCCATTCTTT
cdr3_aa: CASGMDRGNPFF
clone_size: many
j_call: TRBJ1-1
v_call: TRBV12-5
d_call: TRBD1

cdr3_nt: TGTGCCAGCAGGGGGACAGGGTGGATCGGGGAGCTGTTTTTT
cdr3_aa: CASRGTGWIGELFF
clone_size: once
j_call: TRBJ2-2
v_call: TRBV6-5
d_call: TRBD1

cdr3_nt: TGCGCCAGCAGCTTGGCTTTAGCCCCAGGGCAAGAGACCCAGTACTTC
cdr3_aa: CASSLALAPGQETQYF
clone_size: .
j_call: TRBJ2-5
v_call: TRBV5-1
d_call: .

cdr3_nt: TGTGCCAGCAGCAAGCTACAGGGGTCTCCATACGAGCAGTACTTC
cdr3_aa: CASSKLQGSPYEQYF
clone_size: once
j_call: TRBJ2-7
v_call: TRBV11-2
d_call: TRBD1

cdr3_nt: TGTGCCAGCAGCTTGAGGGGGCCGAGGAACACCATATATTTT
cdr3_aa: CASSLRGPRNTIYF
clone_size: .
j_call: TRBJ1-3
v_call: TRBV5-6
d_call: TRBD1

cdr3_nt: TGTGCCAGCAGCCAAGTGGGAGAGCACTACAATGAGCAGTTCTTC
cdr3_aa: CASSQVGEHYNEQFF
clone_size: .
j_call: TRBJ2-1
v_call: TRBV4-2
d_call: .

cdr3_nt: TGTGCCAGCAGCCACAACGCCGGCCAAGAGACCCAGTACTTC
cdr3_aa: CASSHNAGQETQYF
clone_size: .
j_call: TRBJ2-5
v_call: TRBV3-1/TRBV3-2
d_call: .

cdr3_nt: TGTGCCAGCAGTCGGATGGAACGGGACATAAACGAGCAGTACTTC
cdr3_aa: CASSRMERDINEQYF
clone_size: .
j_call: TRBJ2-7
v_call: TRBV6-5
d_call: .

cdr3_nt: TGCAGCGTAGTAGAAACAGGGGTTAATGAAAAACTGTTTTTT
cdr3_aa: CSVVETGVNEKLFF
clone_size: few
j_call: TRBJ1-4
v_call: TRBV29-1
d_call: TRBD1

cdr3_nt: TGTGCCAGCAGCGTAGGAGGGGGCTCCGGGGCCAACGTCCTGACTTTC
cdr3_aa: CASSVGGGSGANVLTF
clone_size: .
j_call: TRBJ2-6
v_call: TRBV9
d_call: TRBD1

cdr3_nt: TGTGCCAGCAGCTTATTTTTAACAGGGTATTCACCCCTCCACTTT
cdr3_aa: CASSLFLTGYSPLHF
clone_size: .
j_call: TRBJ1-6
v_call: TRBV7-2
d_call: .

cdr3_nt: TGCGCCAGCAGCTTAGGAGGCAGTCTAAGCTCTGGAAACACCATATATTTT
cdr3_aa: CASSLGGSLSSGNTIYF
clone_size: .
j_call: TRBJ1-3
v_call: TRBV5-1
d_call: .

cdr3_nt: TGCGCCAGCAGCCAAGATAGGGGGCTGTCGAGTGGCTACACCTTC
cdr3_aa: CASSQDRGLSSGYTF
clone_size: .
j_call: TRBJ1-2
v_call: TRBV4-1
d_call: TRBD1

cdr3_nt: TGTGCCACCATGTCTAGCGGGAGGACAGATACGCAGTATTTT
cdr3_aa: CATMSSGRTDTQYF
clone_size: few
j_call: TRBJ2-3
v_call: TRBV24-1
d_call: TRBD2

cdr3_nt: TGCGCCAGCAGCCAGGGGACTAGTTCAAGGAATGAGCAGTTCTTC
cdr3_aa: CASSQGTSSRNEQFF
clone_size: .
j_call: TRBJ2-1
v_call: TRBV4-1
d_call: TRBD2

cdr3_nt: TGTGCCAGCAGATTAGTCCCGGGACTAGCTGACCACGGCACAGATACGCAGTATTTT
cdr3_aa: CASRLVPGLADHGTDTQYF
clone_size: .
j_call: TRBJ2-3
v_call: TRBV6-4
d_call: TRBD2

cdr3_nt: TGTGCCAGCAGCTTAACCGGGGTAGGCACCGGGGAGCTGTTTTTT
cdr3_aa: CASSLTGVGTGELFF
clone_size: .
j_call: TRBJ2-2
v_call: TRBV7-3
d_call: .

cdr3_nt: TGTGCCAGCAGCCCGCTCTGGGGCCCCGGCTCTGGAAACACCATATATTTT
cdr3_aa: CASSPLWGPGSGNTIYF
clone_size: .
j_call: TRBJ1-3
v_call: TRBV3-1/TRBV3-2
d_call: .

cdr3_nt: TGTGCCAGTAGTTCTCAGGGCTCGAACACTGAAGCTTTCTTT
cdr3_aa: CASSSQGSNTEAFF
clone_size: .
j_call: TRBJ1-1
v_call: TRBV19
d_call: .

cdr3_nt: TGTGCCAGCAGCCAAGGACAGGGTGGCCAGCCCCAGCATTTT
cdr3_aa: CASSQGQGGQPQHF
clone_size: .
j_call: TRBJ1-5
v_call: TRBV4-2
d_call: TRBD1

cdr3_nt: TGTGCCACCAGCAGAGAAATAGTACTCTACAATGAGCAGTTCTTC
cdr3_aa: CATSREIVLYNEQFF
clone_size: .
j_call: TRBJ2-1
v_call: TRBV15
d_call: .

cdr3_nt: TGTGCCAGCAGTTCTCGGGGCTCAAGCGGGAGTATTGGCGGTGAGCAGTTCTTC
cdr3_aa: CASSSRGSSGSIGGEQFF
clone_size: .
j_call: TRBJ2-1
v_call: TRBV27
d_call: TRBD2

cdr3_nt: TGTGCCACCTCCCGCGGGACAGGGGTTGGAACTTTCTTT
cdr3_aa: CATSRGTGVGTFF
clone_size: .
j_call: TRBJ1-1
v_call: TRBV24-1
d_call: TRBD1

cdr3_nt: TGTGCCAGCAGCCCCACCCGGGACTCCTTCACAGATACGCAGTATTTT
cdr3_aa: CASSPTRDSFTDTQYF
clone_size: few
j_call: TRBJ2-3
v_call: TRBV7-8
d_call: .

cdr3_nt: TGCGCCAGCTCCGGACAGGGTCAGAACACTGAAGCTTTCTTT
cdr3_aa: CASSGQGQNTEAFF
clone_size: .
j_call: TRBJ1-1
v_call: TRBV5-1
d_call: TRBD1

cdr3_nt: TGTGCCTGGAGCCTAAAGACTGAAGCTTTCTTT
cdr3_aa: CAWSLKTEAFF
clone_size: .
j_call: TRBJ1-1
v_call: TRBV30
d_call: .

cdr3_nt: TGTGCCAGCAGTGACCGATTCCAGACAGGGGGTAATGAAAAACTGTTTTTT
cdr3_aa: CASSDRFQTGGNEKLFF
clone_size: .
j_call: TRBJ1-4
v_call: TRBV25-1
d_call: TRBD1

cdr3_nt: TGTGCCACCAGGGGACAGGGTGATTCACCCCTCCACTTT
cdr3_aa: CATRGQGDSPLHF
clone_size: .
j_call: TRBJ1-6
v_call: TRBV12-3/TRBV12-4
d_call: TRBD1

cdr3_nt: TGTGCCAGTAGGCCAGAGCGCCTTTCCTACGAGCAGTACTTC
cdr3_aa: CASRPERLSYEQYF
clone_size: few
j_call: TRBJ2-7
v_call: TRBV19
d_call: .

cdr3_nt: TGTGCCAGCAGCTTAACCAGCGGGCGTTCCACAGATACGCAGTATTTT
cdr3_aa: CASSLTSGRSTDTQYF
clone_size: many
j_call: TRBJ2-3
v_call: TRBV7-9
d_call: .

cdr3_nt: TGTGCCAGCAGTTTAGGTCCAGGAGGGGAGCTGTTTTTT
cdr3_aa: CASSLGPGGELFF
clone_size: few
j_call: TRBJ2-2
v_call: TRBV12-3/TRBV12-4
d_call: .

cdr3_nt: TGTGCCAGCAGCGTAGGACTAGCGGGAGGGAGCACAGATACGCAGTATTTT
cdr3_aa: CASSVGLAGGSTDTQYF
clone_size: .
j_call: TRBJ2-3
v_call: TRBV9
d_call: TRBD2

cdr3_nt: TGTGCCAGTAGTTTCGGGACAGGGGCCAATCAGCCCCAGCATTTT
cdr3_aa: CASSFGTGANQPQHF
clone_size: .
j_call: TRBJ1-5
v_call: TRBV19
d_call: TRBD1

cdr3_nt: TGTGCCAGCAGCGTAGATGGCTCCTTGAACACTGAAGCTTTCTTT
cdr3_aa: CASSVDGSLNTEAFF
clone_size: .
j_call: TRBJ1-1
v_call: TRBV9
d_call: .

cdr3_nt: TGTGCCAGTAGTATAGCACAGGGTACTGGCTACACCTTC
cdr3_aa: CASSIAQGTGYTF
clone_size: .
j_call: TRBJ1-2
v_call: TRBV19
d_call: .

cdr3_nt: TGCGCCAGCAGTGAGGGACAGGGAGTGACCCAAGAGACCCAGTACTTC
cdr3_aa: CASSEGQGVTQETQYF
clone_size: .
j_call: TRBJ2-5
v_call: TRBV10-1
d_call: TRBD1

cdr3_nt: TGTGCCAGCAGCCCCTGGACACAAAGCATCTCCTACGAGCAGTACTTC
cdr3_aa: CASSPWTQSISYEQYF
clone_size: .
j_call: TRBJ2-7
v_call: TRBV11-3
d_call: .

cdr3_nt: TGTGCCAGTAGTATTAGTTCCGGTGGCTATGGCTACACCTTC
cdr3_aa: CASSISSGGYGYTF
clone_size: .
j_call: TRBJ1-2
v_call: TRBV19
d_call: .

cdr3_nt: TGTGCCAGCAGCGTCGACAGGGGGTCGCTCACCGGGGAGCTGTTTTTT
cdr3_aa: CASSVDRGSLTGELFF
clone_size: .
j_call: TRBJ2-2
v_call: TRBV5-6
d_call: TRBD1